One and the same sample provided the 21 T cell receptor beta chains below, sequenced in a study of CD8+ T cells in alopecia areata. Indicated treatment: oral pan-JAK inhibitor, 5-10 mg twice daily. RNA, once extracted, was reverse transcribed into cDNA for use as the sequencing template. The repertoire was sequenced with immunoSEQ multiplex PCR; TCRdb's copy has only in-frame clones and lacks some. This sample has about 200,000 clones, with more than 45% found just once. The sequences come from CD4+ T cells sorted from blood, collected at week 4, from a patient treated with tofacitinib. The receptors come from a human donor with alopecia areata.

V usage is TRBV6-5 and J usage is TRBJ1-6; D gene uncertain. Looked up from germline, CDR1 is MNHEY and CDR2 is SVGAGI. The CDR3 totals 11 residues. Trimming stripped 0 bases from V and 14 bases from J, with 5 bases between. The CDR3 protein is CASSYSTSLHF. In DNA, the CDR3 is TGTGCCAGCAGTTACTCGACGTCCCTCCACTTT.

For the CDR3, the DNA is TGTGCCAGCAGCCCCGACAGGGTACGAGGAAACACCATATATTTT. This translates into CASSPDRVRGNTIYF. This chain links TRBV7-2 with TRBJ1-3; 7 bases fit TRBD1. CDR1 and CDR2 from the germline V gene are SGHTA and FQGNSA. J was trimmed by 4 bases and V by 5 bases; bases with no gene match: 8. This CDR3 contains 15 residues.

This clone was detected only a few times. The chain couples TRBV7-2 to TRBJ1-5; perhaps TRBD1 as D (6 bases). This CDR3 is 15 amino acids long. V shed 5 bases and J shed 6 bases, with 17 bases lying between them. Germline assignment: CDR1 SGHTA and CDR2 FQGNSA. The CDR3 DNA is TGTGCCAGCAGCCCCCCCCCGGGGGCGGGTCAGCCCCAGCATTTT. Its protein is CASSPPPGAGQPQHF.

The CDR3 protein is CAISRGTGELFF. CDR3 bases: TGTGCCATCAGCAGAGGTACCGGGGAGCTGTTTTTT. The genes are TRBV10-3 and TRBJ2-2; D remains ambiguous. V lost 6 bases and J 5 bases, leaving 7 bases between the germline ends. The CDR3 has 12 residues. Looked up from germline, CDR1 is ENHRY and CDR2 is SYGVKD.

The V gene is TRBV29-1, the J gene TRBJ2-7; the match to TRBD1 covers 7 bases. V shed 7 bases and J 6 bases; nucleotides not matched to a gene: 6. The CDR3 contains 11 residues. CDR1 is SQVTM, CDR2 ANQGSEA, per germline. CDR3 region: CSGKGAGEQYF. The DNA for the CDR3 is TGCAGCGGGAAGGGGGCGGGCGAGCAGTACTTC.

This CDR3 is CASREGGGVNYGYTF. The CDR3 DNA reads as TGTGCCAGCAGGGAGGGAGGGGGCGTCAACTATGGCTACACCTTC. V gene TRBV6-5 combines with J gene TRBJ1-2; TRBD1 aligns across 7 bases. Germline V gene sequence: CDR1 MNHEY, CDR2 SVGAGI. The CDR3 covers 15 residues. After removal of 6 bases from V and 2 bases from J, the junction contained 9 bases not matched to a gene.

V and J are TRBV5-1 and TRBJ2-5; no reliable D call. Germline assignment: CDR1 SGHRS and CDR2 YFSETQ. Trimming left V 2 bases short and J 1 base short, with 6 bases between. The CDR3 is 13 amino acids. The CDR3 bases are TGCGCCAGCAGCTTACCACCCCAAGAGACCCAGTACTTC. Translating it yields CASSLPPQETQYF.

The chain uses TRBV15 and TRBJ2-5; D possibly matches TRBD1 or TRBD2 (7 bases each). V was cut by 1 base and J by 2 bases, with 11 bases left in between. This CDR3 contains 15 residues. The germline V gene has CDR1 LNHNV and CDR2 YYDKDF (reference sequence). CDR3 sequence reads: CATSRGQGGQETQYF. CDR3 nucleotides: TGTGCCACCAGCAGAGGCCAGGGGGGGCAAGAGACCCAGTACTTC.

CDR3 nucleotide sequence: TGTGCCAGCAGCTTGTGGGACACCGGGGAGCTGTTTTTT. This gives the protein CASSLWDTGELFF. The chain has TRBV5-6 and TRBJ2-2, with D unclear. V was pared by 1 base and J by 3 bases, with 4 bases between. Germline V CDR1 and CDR2: SGHDT, YYEEEE. The CDR3 runs to 13 residues.

This clone occurred many times. V gene TRBV9 combines with J gene TRBJ1-6; a possible D gene is TRBD1 (5 bases). CDR3 size: 15 residues. The V end lost 3 bases, the J end lost 7 bases, and 14 bases lay between the germline ends. Germline CDR1 is SGDLS and CDR2 is YYNGEE. The CDR3 loop reads CASSGKPGPNSPLHF. CDR3 nucleotides: TGTGCCAGCAGCGGGAAACCAGGGCCAAATTCACCCCTCCACTTT.

The V and J genes are TRBV6-5 and TRBJ2-7; the D is unclear. The CDR3 is made up of 14 amino acids. Trimming cost V 2 bases and J 0 bases, with 8 bases left between them. Germline lookup yields CDR1 MNHEY and CDR2 SVGAGI. CDR3: CASSYGPDSYEQYF. DNA of the CDR3: TGTGCCAGCAGTTACGGGCCTGACTCCTACGAGCAGTACTTC.

This chain connects TRBV4-3 to TRBJ1-2; weak D call: TRBD1 (5 bases). V was clipped by 1 base and J by 5 bases, with 14 bases between them. The CDR3 totals 15 residues. Per germline, CDR1 LGHNA and CDR2 YSLEER. DNA of the CDR3: TGCGCCAGCAGCCAAGTTCCTCTGGGGGATTATGGCTACACCTTC. Its protein product is CASSQVPLGDYGYTF.

A few counts support this clone. CDR3 in amino acids: CAIRGQGGPNDEAFF. The CDR3 DNA is TGTGCCATCAGGGGACAGGGAGGACCTAATGATGAAGCTTTCTTT. This chain uses TRBV10-3 with TRBJ1-1; 9 bases are a match to TRBD1. Per germline, CDR1 ENHRY and CDR2 SYGVKD. V lost 6 bases, J lost 7 bases, and 12 bases stayed unmatched. This CDR3 region has 15 residues.

The V and J genes are TRBV9 and TRBJ2-7; no firm D call. V lost 2 bases and J lost 0, with 6 bases in between. This CDR3 contains 13 residues. From germline, CDR1 is SGDLS and CDR2 YYNGEE. CDR3 sequence: CASSVSASYEQYF. The CDR3 nucleotides read TGTGCCAGCAGCGTTTCAGCCTCCTACGAGCAGTACTTC.

The chain has TRBV29-1 and TRBJ2-5, with 7 bases aligning to TRBD1. The CDR3 is 13 amino acids. The junction had 11 bases not matched to a gene; V was cut back by 8 bases and J by 5 bases. Germline CDR1 is SQVTM and CDR2 is ANQGSEA. The CDR3 DNA reads as TGCAGCATTAGACAGGGTGTAAGGGAGACCCAGTACTTC. It yields the protein CSIRQGVRETQYF.

This clone was found a few times. The chain couples TRBV21-1 to TRBJ2-4; the table calls TRBD1, which could not be checked here. TRBV21-1 is deemed a pseudogene. This CDR3 comprises 19 residues. The CDR3 here is CASSKADRKTTLAKNIQYF. In DNA form, the CDR3 reads TGTGCCAGCAGCAAGGCCGACAGAAAAACGACACTAGCCAAAAACATTCAGTACTTC.

CDR3 bases: TGTGCCATCTCCAAGGGACAGGGGCAAGAGACCCAGTACTTC. Translating gives CAISKGQGQETQYF. This rearrangement joins TRBV10-3 to TRBJ2-5, with 10 bases identical to TRBD1. Germline V gives CDR1 ENHRY, CDR2 SYGVKD. The CDR3 has 14 residues. The J segment lost 2 bases and the V segment lost 8 bases, leaving 5 bases of the junction unmatched.

There are a few counts of this clone. The chain uses TRBV30 and TRBJ2-2; D gene ambiguous. The CDR3 spans 15 residues. Germline V gene sequence: CDR1 GTSNPN, CDR2 SVGIG (reference sequence). V was trimmed by 3 bases and J by 3 bases, leaving 14 bases between them. The CDR3, as DNA: TGTGCCTGGAGCCCTGTGTTGCGCGACACCGGGGAGCTGTTTTTT. This translates into CAWSPVLRDTGELFF.

CDR3 in amino acids: CSVEDWEQGKAYEQYF. The CDR3 coding sequence is TGCAGCGTTGAAGATTGGGAACAGGGGAAGGCTTACGAGCAGTACTTC. The chain joins TRBV29-1 to TRBJ2-7; 7 bases align to TRBD1. The CDR3 totals 16 residues. V was pared by 0 bases and J by 4 bases, with 12 bases of the junction left unmatched. The germline V gene encodes CDR1 SQVTM and CDR2 ANQGSEA.

This clone has a handful of counts. V gene TRBV19 combines with J gene TRBJ1-1, with 7 bases lining up with TRBD1. V gave up 7 bases and J gave up 3 bases; unmatched junction bases: 5. The germline CDR1 and CDR2 sequences are LNHDA and SQIVND (reference sequence). This CDR3 is built from 13 residues. CDR3 sequence (DNA): TGTGCCAGTAAGAGACAGGGAGACACTGAAGCTTTCTTT. Translating it yields CASKRQGDTEAFF.

This chain connects TRBV29-1 to TRBJ1-2; 7 nucleotides agree with TRBD1. The CDR3 runs 14 residues. CDR1 is SQVTM, CDR2 ANQGSEA, per germline. J lost 0 bases, V lost 5 bases, and 6 bases had no gene match. Here the CDR3 DNA reads TGCAGCGTTCGACAGGGTTCCTCTAACTATGGCTACACCTTC. As protein: CSVRQGSSNYGYTF.